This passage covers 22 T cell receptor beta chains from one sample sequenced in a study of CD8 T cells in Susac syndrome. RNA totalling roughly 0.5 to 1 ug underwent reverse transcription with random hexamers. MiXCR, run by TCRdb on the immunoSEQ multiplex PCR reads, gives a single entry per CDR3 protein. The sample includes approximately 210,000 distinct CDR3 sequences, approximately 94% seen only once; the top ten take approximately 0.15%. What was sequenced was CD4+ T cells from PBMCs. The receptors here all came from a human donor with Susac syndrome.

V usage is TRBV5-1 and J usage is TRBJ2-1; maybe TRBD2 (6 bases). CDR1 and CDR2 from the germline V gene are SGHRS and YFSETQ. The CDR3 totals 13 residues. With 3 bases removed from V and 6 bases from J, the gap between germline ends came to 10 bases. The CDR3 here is CASSWEDPNEQFF. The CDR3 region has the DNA TGCGCCAGCAGCTGGGAGGACCCCAATGAGCAGTTCTTC.

CDR3 protein: CSVGAGTGHTEAFF. CDR3 bases: TGCAGCGTTGGAGCCGGGACAGGGCACACTGAAGCTTTCTTT. J is TRBJ1-1 and V is TRBV29-1, with 9 positions matching TRBD1. CDR1 is SQVTM and CDR2 is ANQGSEA in the germline V gene. The CDR3 is 14 amino acids. Trimming at V came to 4 bases and at J to 3 bases, leaving 6 bases not matched to a gene.

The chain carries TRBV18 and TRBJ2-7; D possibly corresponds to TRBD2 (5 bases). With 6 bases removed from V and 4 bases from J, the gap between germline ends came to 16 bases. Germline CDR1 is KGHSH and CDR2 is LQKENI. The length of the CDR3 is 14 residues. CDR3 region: CASSLGGSAYEQYF. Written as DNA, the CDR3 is TGTGCCAGCTCCTTGGGCGGGTCGGCTTACGAGCAGTACTTC.

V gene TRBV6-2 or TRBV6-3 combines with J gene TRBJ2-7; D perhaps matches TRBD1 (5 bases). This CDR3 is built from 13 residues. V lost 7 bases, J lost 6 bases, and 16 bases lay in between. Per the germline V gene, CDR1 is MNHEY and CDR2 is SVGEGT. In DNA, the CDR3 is TGTGCCAGCACCAGGGATGGCGGATCCGAGCAGTACTTC. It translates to CASTRDGGSEQYF.

The CDR3 here is CSVVVPGGYGYTF. CDR3 DNA: TGCAGCGTTGTGGTTCCAGGGGGTTATGGCTACACCTTC. This sequence joins TRBV29-1 and TRBJ1-2; the match to TRBD1 covers 7 bases. V lost 4 bases to trimming and J lost 5 bases; unmatched junction nucleotides: 7. Germline V gene sequence: CDR1 SQVTM, CDR2 ANQGSEA. This CDR3 is 13 amino acids long.

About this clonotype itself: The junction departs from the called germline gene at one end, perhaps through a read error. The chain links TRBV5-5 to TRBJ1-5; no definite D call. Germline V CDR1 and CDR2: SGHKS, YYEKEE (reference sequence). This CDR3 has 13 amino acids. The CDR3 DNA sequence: TGTGCCAGCACCTTGACTGGGAATCAGCCCCAGCATTTT. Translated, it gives CASTLTGNQPQHF.

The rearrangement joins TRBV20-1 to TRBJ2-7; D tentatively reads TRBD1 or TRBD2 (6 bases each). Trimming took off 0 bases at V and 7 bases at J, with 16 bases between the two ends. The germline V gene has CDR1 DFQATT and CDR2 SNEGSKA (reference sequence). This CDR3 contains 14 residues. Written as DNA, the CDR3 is TGCAGTGCTAGAGATAATACCCGGGGGCAAGAGCAGTACTTC. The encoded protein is CSARDNTRGQEQYF.

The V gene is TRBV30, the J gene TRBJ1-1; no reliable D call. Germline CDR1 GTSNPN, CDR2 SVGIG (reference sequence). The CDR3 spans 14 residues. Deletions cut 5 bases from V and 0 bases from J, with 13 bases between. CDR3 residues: CAWDRRTVNTEAFF. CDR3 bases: TGTGCCTGGGACCGCCGAACAGTGAACACTGAAGCTTTCTTT.

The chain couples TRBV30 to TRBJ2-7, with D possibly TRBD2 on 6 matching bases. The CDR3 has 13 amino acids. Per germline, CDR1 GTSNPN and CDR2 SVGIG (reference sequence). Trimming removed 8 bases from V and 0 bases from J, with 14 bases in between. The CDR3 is CAGGGESSYEQYF. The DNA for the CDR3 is TGTGCCGGGGGAGGTGAGTCCTCCTACGAGCAGTACTTC. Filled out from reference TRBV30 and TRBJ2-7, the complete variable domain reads SQTIHQWPATLVQPVGSPLSLECTVEGTSNPNLYWYRQAAGRGLQLLFYSVGIGQISSEVPQNLSASRPQDRQFILSSKKLLLSDSGFYLCAGGGESSYEQYFGPGTRLTVT.

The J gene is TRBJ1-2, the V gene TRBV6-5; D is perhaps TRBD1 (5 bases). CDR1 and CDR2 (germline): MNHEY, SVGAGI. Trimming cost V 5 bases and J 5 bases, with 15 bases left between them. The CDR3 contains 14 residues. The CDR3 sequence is CASSTKNRRYGYTF. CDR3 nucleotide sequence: TGTGCCAGCAGTACAAAGAACAGGAGATATGGCTACACCTTC.

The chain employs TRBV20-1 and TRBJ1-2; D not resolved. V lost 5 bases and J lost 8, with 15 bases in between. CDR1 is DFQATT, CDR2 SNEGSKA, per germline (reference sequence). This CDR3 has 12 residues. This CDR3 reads CSAEPNWEGYTF. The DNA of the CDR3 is TGCAGTGCTGAACCGAATTGGGAGGGCTACACCTTC.

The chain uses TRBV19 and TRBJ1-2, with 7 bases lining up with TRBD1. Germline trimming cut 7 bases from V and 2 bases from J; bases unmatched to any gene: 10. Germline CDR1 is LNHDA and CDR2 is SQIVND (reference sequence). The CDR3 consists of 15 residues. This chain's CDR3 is CASKKGAELNYGYTF. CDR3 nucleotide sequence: TGTGCCAGTAAAAAGGGGGCGGAATTGAACTATGGCTACACCTTC.

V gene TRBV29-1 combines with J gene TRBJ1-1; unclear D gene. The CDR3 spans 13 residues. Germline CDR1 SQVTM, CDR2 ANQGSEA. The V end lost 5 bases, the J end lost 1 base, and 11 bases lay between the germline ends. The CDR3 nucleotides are TGCAGCGTTCGGACGACCAGGAACACTGAAGCTTTCTTT. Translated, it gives CSVRTTRNTEAFF.

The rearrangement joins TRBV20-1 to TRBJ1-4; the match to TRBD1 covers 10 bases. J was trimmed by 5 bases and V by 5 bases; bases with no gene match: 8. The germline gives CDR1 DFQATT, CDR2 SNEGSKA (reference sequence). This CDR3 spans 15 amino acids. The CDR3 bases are TGCAGTGCTGGACCCCCGGGACAGGGGAATGAAAAACTGTTTTTT. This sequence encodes CSAGPPGQGNEKLFF.

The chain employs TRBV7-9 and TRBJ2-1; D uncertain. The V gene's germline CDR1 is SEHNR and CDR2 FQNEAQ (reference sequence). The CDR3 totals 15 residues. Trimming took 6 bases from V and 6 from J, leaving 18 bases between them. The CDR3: CASRPPPRFGNEQFF. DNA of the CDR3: TGTGCCAGCAGGCCACCACCCAGGTTTGGCAATGAGCAGTTCTTC.

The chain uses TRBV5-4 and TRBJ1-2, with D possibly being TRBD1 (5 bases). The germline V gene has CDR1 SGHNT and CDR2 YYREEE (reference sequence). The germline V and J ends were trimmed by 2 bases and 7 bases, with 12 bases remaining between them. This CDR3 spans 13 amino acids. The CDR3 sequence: CASSFGAVGGYTF. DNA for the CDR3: TGTGCCAGCAGCTTCGGGGCGGTGGGTGGCTACACCTTC. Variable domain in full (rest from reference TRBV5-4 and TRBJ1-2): ETGVTQSPTHLIKTRGQQVTLRCSSQSGHNTVSWYQQALGQGPQFIFQYYREEENGRGNFPPRFSGLQFPNYSSELNVNALELDDSALYLCASSFGAVGGYTFGSGTRLTVV.

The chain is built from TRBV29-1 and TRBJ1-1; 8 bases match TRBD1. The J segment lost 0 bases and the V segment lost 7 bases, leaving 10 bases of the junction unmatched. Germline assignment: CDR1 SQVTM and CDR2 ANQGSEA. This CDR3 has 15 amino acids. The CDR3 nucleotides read TGCAGCGGTTGGACAGGGCGTATGGTGAACACTGAAGCTTTCTTT. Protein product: CSGWTGRMVNTEAFF.

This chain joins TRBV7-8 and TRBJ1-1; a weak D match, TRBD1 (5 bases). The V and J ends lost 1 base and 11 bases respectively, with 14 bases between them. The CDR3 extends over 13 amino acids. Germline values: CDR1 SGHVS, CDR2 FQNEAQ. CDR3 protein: CASSLDDSTYAFF. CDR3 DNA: TGTGCCAGCAGCTTAGACGACAGTACTTATGCTTTCTTT.

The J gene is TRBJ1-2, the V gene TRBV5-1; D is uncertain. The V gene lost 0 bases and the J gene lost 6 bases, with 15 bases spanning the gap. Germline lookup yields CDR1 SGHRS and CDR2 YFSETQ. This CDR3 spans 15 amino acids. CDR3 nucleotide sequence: TGCGCCAGCAGCTTGGCCCTACCAAAGAGCCATGGCTACACCTTC. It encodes CASSLALPKSHGYTF.

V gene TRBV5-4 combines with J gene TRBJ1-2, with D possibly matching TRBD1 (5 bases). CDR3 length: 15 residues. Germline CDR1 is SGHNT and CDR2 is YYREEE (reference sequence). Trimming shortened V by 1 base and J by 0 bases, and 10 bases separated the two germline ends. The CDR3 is CASSLMGPANYGYTF. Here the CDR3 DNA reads TGTGCCAGCAGCTTGATGGGGCCAGCTAACTATGGCTACACCTTC.

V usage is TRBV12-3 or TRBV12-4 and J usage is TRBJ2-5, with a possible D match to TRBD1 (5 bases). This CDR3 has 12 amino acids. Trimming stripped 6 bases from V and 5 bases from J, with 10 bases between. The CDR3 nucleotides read TGTGCCAGCAGAGACAGTCTCGAGACCCAGTACTTC. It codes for CASRDSLETQYF.

For the CDR3, the DNA is TGCGCCAGCAGCCACCGGGACAGTGACTTCTACGAGCAGTACTTC. Its translation is CASSHRDSDFYEQYF. The J gene is TRBJ2-7, the V gene TRBV5-1; 7 positions match TRBD1. Germline CDR1 reads SGHRS; CDR2 reads YFSETQ. The CDR3 length is 15 residues. J lost 3 bases, V lost 4 bases, and 10 bases had no gene match. The whole variable domain, filled in from reference TRBV5-1 and TRBJ2-7, reads KAGVTQTPRYLIKTRGQQVTLSCSPISGHRSVSWYQQTPGQGLQFLFEYFSETQRNKGNFPGRFSGRQFSNSRSEMNVSTLELGDSALYLCASSHRDSDFYEQYFGPGTRLTVT.